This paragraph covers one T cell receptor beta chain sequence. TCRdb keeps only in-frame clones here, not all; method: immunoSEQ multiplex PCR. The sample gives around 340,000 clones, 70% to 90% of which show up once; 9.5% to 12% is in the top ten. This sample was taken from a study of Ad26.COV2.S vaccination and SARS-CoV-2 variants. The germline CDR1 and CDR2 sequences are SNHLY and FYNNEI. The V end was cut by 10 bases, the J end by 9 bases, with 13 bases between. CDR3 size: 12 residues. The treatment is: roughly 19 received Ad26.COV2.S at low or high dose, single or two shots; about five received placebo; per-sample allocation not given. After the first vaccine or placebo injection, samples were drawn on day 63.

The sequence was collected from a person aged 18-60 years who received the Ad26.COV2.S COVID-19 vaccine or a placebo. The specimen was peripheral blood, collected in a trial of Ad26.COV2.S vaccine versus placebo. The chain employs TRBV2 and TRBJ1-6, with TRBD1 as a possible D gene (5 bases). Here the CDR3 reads CAIGEGVSPLHF. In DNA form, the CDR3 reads TGTGCCATCGGAGAAGGGGTTTCACCCCTCCACTTT.